Below, 15 T cell receptor beta chains from the same sample are listed, as sequenced in a study of OX40 agonist ivuxolimab in advanced cancers. The data were produced by immunoSEQ multiplex PCR, yet TCRdb's version contains in-frame clones alone and is incomplete. The data show 85,000 to 90,000 clones, approximately 90% seen once. Here the sequenced sample was CD4+ or CD8+ T cells sorted from blood, taken in a trial of the OX40 agonist ivuxolimab. The receptors shown here come from an adult with an advanced solid tumor such as melanoma, head and neck, liver or kidney cancer.

There are a few counts of this clone. The V gene is TRBV2, the J gene TRBJ1-5; 7 positions match TRBD1. The CDR3 runs to 13 residues. CDR1 is SNHLY and CDR2 is FYNNEI in the germline V gene. After removal of 7 bases from V and 5 bases from J, the junction contained 5 bases not matched to a gene. CDR3 in DNA: TGTGCCAGCACCCTAACAGGGGATCAGCCCCAGCATTTT. Protein: CASTLTGDQPQHF.

This chain connects TRBV7-9 to TRBJ1-3, with no clear D. The CDR3 is 12 residues long. CDR1 SEHNR and CDR2 FQNEAQ come from the germline V gene (reference sequence). Trimming removed 8 bases from V and 0 bases from J, with 5 bases in between. The CDR3 region is CASSNSGNTIYF. CDR3 in DNA: TGTGCCAGCTCGAACTCTGGAAACACCATATATTTT.

The rearrangement joins TRBV10-3 to TRBJ1-5, with TRBD1 identical over 11 bases. CDR1 and CDR2 (germline): ENHRY, SYGVKD. With 2 bases clipped from V and 10 bases from J, the junction kept 4 bases outside the gene matches. The CDR3 is 14 residues long. This CDR3 reads CAISEGQGALPQHF. The CDR3 DNA reads TGTGCCATCAGTGAGGGACAGGGGGCCCTCCCCCAGCATTTT.

CDR3 residues: CASSMRDGSAGRNQPQHF. The CDR3 region has the DNA TGTGCCAGTAGTATGAGGGACGGGTCCGCGGGGCGCAATCAGCCCCAGCATTTT. This chain connects TRBV19 to TRBJ1-5; D is possibly TRBD1 (5 bases). V was clipped by 3 bases and J by 2 bases, with 20 bases between them. Germline V CDR1 and CDR2: LNHDA, SQIVND (reference sequence). The CDR3 has 18 amino acids.

The count of this clone is one. This chain joins TRBV19 and TRBJ1-3; the D is unclear. The V and J ends lost 2 bases and 0 bases respectively, with 11 bases between them. CDR3 size: 16 residues. Germline CDR1 is LNHDA and CDR2 is SQIVND (reference sequence). The CDR3 region has the DNA TGTGCCAGTAGTATACAAGAAGCAGGCTCTGGAAACACCATATATTTT. The encoded protein is CASSIQEAGSGNTIYF. Supplemented by reference TRBV19 and TRBJ1-3, the full variable domain reads DGGITQSPKYLFRKEGQNVTLSCEQNLNHDAMYWYRQDPGQGLRLIYYSQIVNDFQKGDIAEGYSVSREKKESFPLTVTSAQKNPTAFYLCASSIQEAGSGNTIYFGEGSWLTVV.

This rearrangement joins TRBV29-1 to TRBJ1-3; D might be TRBD1 (5 bases). The CDR3 length is 14 residues. V was pared by 7 bases and J by 0 bases, with 13 bases between. The germline V gene encodes CDR1 SQVTM and CDR2 ANQGSEA. CDR3 in amino acids: CSAGGGGSGNTIYF. The CDR3, as DNA: TGCAGCGCTGGGGGGGGTGGCTCTGGAAACACCATATATTTT. Drawing the rest from reference TRBV29-1 and TRBJ1-3, the complete variable domain is SAVISQKPSRDICQRGTSLTIQCQVDSQVTMMFWYRQQPGQSLTLIATANQGSEATYESGFVIDKFPISRPNLTFSTLTVSNMSPEDSSIYLCSAGGGGSGNTIYFGEGSWLTVV.

This chain joins TRBV18 and TRBJ1-1; TRBD1 matches at 12 bases. The CDR3 totals 16 residues. Unmatched junction bases numbered 9, after V lost 6 bases and J lost 4 bases. The germline V gene has CDR1 KGHSH and CDR2 LQKENI. CDR3 region: CASSPQQGQGATEAFF. The CDR3, as DNA: TGTGCCAGCTCGCCCCAACAGGGACAGGGGGCCACTGAAGCTTTCTTT.

The chain recombines TRBV10-3 with TRBJ2-2; D is unresolved. Germline V gives CDR1 ENHRY, CDR2 SYGVKD. The germline V and J ends were trimmed by 0 bases and 6 bases, with 5 bases remaining between them. The CDR3 contains 13 residues. Here the CDR3 reads CAISESKSGELFF. CDR3 bases: TGTGCCATCAGTGAGTCGAAGTCCGGGGAGCTGTTTTTT.

This sequence joins TRBV7-9 and TRBJ2-7; 12 bases map to TRBD2. Germline V gene sequence: CDR1 SEHNR, CDR2 FQNEAQ (reference sequence). The length of the CDR3 is 15 residues. The J segment lost 2 bases and the V segment lost 5 bases, leaving 4 bases of the junction unmatched. The CDR3: CASSKLAGGPYEQYF. The CDR3 DNA is TGTGCCAGCAGCAAACTAGCGGGAGGTCCCTACGAGCAGTACTTC.

V usage is TRBV20-1 and J usage is TRBJ2-4; 10 bases match TRBD1. With 6 bases clipped from V and 10 bases from J, the junction kept 3 bases outside the gene matches. In germline, CDR1 is DFQATT, CDR2 SNEGSKA (reference sequence). The CDR3 has 11 amino acids. The CDR3 bases are TGCAGTGCAAGGACAGGGGGTATTCAGTACTTC. Residues: CSARTGGIQYF.

This chain joins TRBV5-6 and TRBJ1-1, with D perhaps TRBD1 (6 bases). This CDR3 has 16 amino acids. With 2 bases removed from V and 0 bases from J, the gap between germline ends came to 14 bases. From germline, CDR1 is SGHDT and CDR2 YYEEEE. CDR3 protein: CASSFNPGHMNTEAFF. The DNA for the CDR3 is TGTGCCAGCAGCTTTAACCCGGGACACATGAACACTGAAGCTTTCTTT.

This clone was seen a single time. The chain couples TRBV7-2 to TRBJ2-3; D tentatively fits TRBD1 or TRBD2 (5 bases each). Germline V gives CDR1 SGHTA, CDR2 FQGNSA. Trimming took 5 bases from V and 4 from J, leaving 13 bases between them. The CDR3 consists of 14 residues. CDR3 protein: CASSQGVGADTQYF. The CDR3 DNA is TGTGCCAGCAGCCAGGGAGTGGGCGCAGATACGCAGTATTTT.

The chain recombines TRBV28 with TRBJ1-5, with unresolved D. Germline V gene lookup returns CDR1 MDHEN and CDR2 SYDVKM. With 2 bases removed from V and 0 bases from J, the gap between germline ends came to 2 bases. This CDR3 spans 13 amino acids. The CDR3 loop is CASSLGSNQPQHF. Here the CDR3 DNA reads TGTGCCAGCAGTTTAGGTAGCAATCAGCCCCAGCATTTT.

This chain links TRBV5-1 with TRBJ2-7; 7 bases align to TRBD2. The CDR3 has 16 residues. Unmatched junction bases numbered 11, after V lost 5 bases and J lost 0 bases. CDR1 is SGHRS, CDR2 YFSETQ, per germline. The CDR3 sequence: CASRRSGDGSSYEQYF. In nucleotides, the CDR3 is TGCGCCAGCAGGAGAAGCGGGGACGGTAGCTCCTACGAGCAGTACTTC.

This chain joins TRBV5-1 and TRBJ2-5; D perhaps matches TRBD2 (6 bases). Deletions cut 9 bases from V and 2 bases from J, with 20 bases between. This CDR3 has 15 amino acids. The germline gives CDR1 SGHRS, CDR2 YFSETQ. CDR3 in DNA: TGCGCCACCAGGCCAGGCGGGAACCAACAAGAGACCCAGTACTTC. Translation gives CATRPGGNQQETQYF.